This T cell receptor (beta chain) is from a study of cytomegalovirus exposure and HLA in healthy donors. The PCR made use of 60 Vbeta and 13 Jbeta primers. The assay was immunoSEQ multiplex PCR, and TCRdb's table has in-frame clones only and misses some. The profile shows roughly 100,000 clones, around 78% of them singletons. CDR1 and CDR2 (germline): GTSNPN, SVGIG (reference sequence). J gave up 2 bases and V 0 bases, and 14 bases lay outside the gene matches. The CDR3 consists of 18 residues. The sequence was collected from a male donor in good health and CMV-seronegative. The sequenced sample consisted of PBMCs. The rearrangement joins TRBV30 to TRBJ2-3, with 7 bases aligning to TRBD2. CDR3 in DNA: TGTGCCTGGAGTGTAACTACCGGGACTACTGTCTCCACAGATACGCAGTATTTT. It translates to CAWSVTTGTTVSTDTQYF.